This TCR beta chain emerged from a study of response to subunit inactivated influenza vaccine. Overall study findings and caveats: Authors suggested few new T cells are recruited by each seasonal influenza vaccination.

The CDR3 has 14 amino acids. The ends were cut back, 5 bases at V and 3 bases at J, with 8 bases in the middle. The V gene's germline CDR1 is SGHTA and CDR2 FQGTGA. MiXCR, applied by TCRdb to the RT-PCR reads, yields one record per CDR3 protein. The sample yields 500,000 to 650,000 distinct CDR3 sequences, approximately 7.6% seen once. There are a few counts of this clonotype. Its antigen is as yet unknown. The TCR comes from a man between 50 and 75 years old who received an inactivated influenza vaccine. The J gene is TRBJ1-6, the V gene TRBV7-3; maybe TRBD1 (6 bases). The sequencing here drew on PBMCs from blood, taken roughly 24 months after vaccination. The chain's CDR3 is CASSKGDYNSPLHF. The CDR3 nucleotides read TGTGCCAGCAGCAAGGGGGACTATAATTCACCCCTCCACTTT.